The T cell receptor (beta chain) described here comes from a study of T-cell memory formation after mild COVID-19. Points from the study as a whole: Among clones peaking at day 37 in the second wave, SARS-CoV-2 specificity remained unconfirmed.

A single record per CDR3 protein comes from TCRdb applying MiXCR to the 5' RACE reads. The repertoire holds around 80,000 distinct CDR3 sequences, roughly 13% seen once, with around two fifths in the top ten. The table lists this clonotype with a few counts. The antigen is not known. CDR3 length: 14 residues. V was clipped by 1 base and J by 13 bases; unmatched bases: 3. The V gene is TRBV12-3 or TRBV12-4, the J gene TRBJ2-1; 14 bases agree with TRBD2. This receptor was taken from a man aged 18-30 years who had mild COVID-19 (a few samples of this study predate the infection). Cell type and time point are not known. Sequencing was carried out using PBMCs or a T cell subset sorted from them (not recorded which). The CDR3 loop is CASSLGLAGGLQFF. CDR3 nucleotides: TGTGCCAGCAGTTTAGGACTAGCGGGGGGGCTACAGTTCTTC.